The rows below give T cell receptor beta chains drawn from one sample of a study of neoadjuvant anti-PD-1 for oral cavity cancer. Generated by immunoSEQ multiplex PCR, the TCRdb table keeps only in-frame clones and is missing some. The sample contains around 13,000 clones, roughly 71% of which appear only once. The input for sequencing was PBMCs, taken after nivolumab (anti-PD-1) treatment. Source of these receptors: a person aged 40 to 85 with oral cavity squamous cell carcinoma. Each CDR3 is given with its conserved first and last residue. A D gene is named only where the DNA matches it firmly. Rows may omit the clone size; those that give it use once, few, many or a size class.

TRBJ2-1 | few | TRBD2 | TRBV10-2 | CASSDLSGRVFYNEQFF | TGCGCCAGCAGTGACCTAAGCGGGAGAGTCTTCTACAATGAGCAGTTCTTC
TRBJ2-3 | NA | NA | TRBV9 | CASSALGWRTDTQYF | TGTGCCAGCAGCGCCCTGGGGTGGCGCACAGATACGCAGTATTTT
TRBJ1-1 | few | TRBD1 | TRBV5-1 | CASSSLTGGANTEAFF | TGCGCCAGCAGCTCACTGACAGGGGGCGCGAACACTGAAGCTTTCTTT
TRBJ1-1 | NA | NA | TRBV28 | CASGSPGHQFMNTEAFF | TGTGCCAGCGGATCTCCGGGACACCAGTTCATGAACACTGAAGCTTTCTTT
TRBJ1-1 | NA | NA | TRBV19 | CASSRTGLNTEAFF | TGTGCCAGTAGTAGAACAGGGCTGAACACTGAAGCTTTCTTT
TRBJ2-3 | NA | NA | TRBV7-8 | CASSLTRLWGATTSTDTQYF | TGTGCCAGCAGCTTGACCCGCCTTTGGGGCGCCACGACTTCCACAGATACGCAGTATTTT
TRBJ1-4 | NA | NA | TRBV2 | CASGTENEKLFF | TGTGCCAGCGGGACGGAGAATGAAAAACTGTTTTTT
TRBJ2-6 | once | NA | TRBV7-2 | CASTKSPGSGANVLTF | TGTGCCAGCACCAAATCCCCGGGCTCTGGGGCCAACGTCCTGACTTTC
TRBJ2-3 | NA | NA | TRBV4-1 | CASSQMGLGGRGPRTDTQYF | TGCGCCAGCAGCCAGATGGGCCTCGGTGGGAGGGGGCCACGCACAGATACGCAGTATTTT
TRBJ1-5 | NA | NA | TRBV4-2 | CASPIRTEKDQPQHF | TGTGCCAGCCCTATTCGGACAGAAAAAGATCAGCCCCAGCATTTT
TRBJ2-2 | once | NA | TRBV7-9 | CASSPYGTGELFF | TGTGCCAGCAGCCCCTATGGGACCGGGGAGCTGTTTTTT
TRBJ2-6 | NA | TRBD1 | TRBV2 | CASSYPTTGGWFFLPLGANVLTF | TGTGCCAGCAGTTACCCCACGACAGGGGGCTGGTTCTTTCTCCCTCTTGGGGCCAACGTCCTGACTTTC
TRBJ2-7 | NA | NA | TRBV5-1 | CASSSGSYEQYF | TGCGCCAGCAGCTCTGGCTCCTACGAGCAGTACTTC
TRBJ1-1 | NA | NA | TRBV14 | CASSQFKGRTEAFF | TGTGCCAGCAGCCAATTCAAAGGGAGAACTGAAGCTTTCTTT
TRBJ2-7 | NA | NA | TRBV15 | CATSRATPASYEQYF | TGTGCCACCAGCAGAGCAACACCCGCCTCCTACGAGCAGTACTTC
TRBJ2-7 | once | NA | TRBV5-4 | CASSLYSYEQYF | TGTGCCAGCAGCTTATATTCGTATGAGCAGTACTTC
TRBJ2-7 | NA | NA | TRBV2 | CASGDSPSYEQYF | TGTGCCAGCGGGGACTCCCCGTCCTACGAGCAGTACTTC
TRBJ2-5 | NA | NA | TRBV16 | CASSQEAQAGKETQYF | TGTGCCAGCAGCCAAGAGGCCCAGGCCGGAAAAGAGACCCAGTACTTC
TRBJ2-7 | once | TRBD2 | TRBV5-1 | CASSVAQAGGSYEQYF | TGCGCCAGCAGCGTGGCCCAAGCGGGAGGCTCCTACGAGCAGTACTTC
TRBJ2-1 | NA | TRBD2 | TRBV11-2 | CASSSIAGGYNEQFF | TGTGCCAGCAGCTCTATCGCGGGAGGGTACAATGAGCAGTTCTTC
TRBJ2-1 | NA | TRBD2 | TRBV10-2 | CASGRLASFYNEQFF | TGCGCCAGCGGGAGACTAGCGAGTTTTTACAATGAGCAGTTCTTC
TRBJ2-1 | NA | NA | TRBV5-1 | CASSLRGLGNEQFF | TGCGCCAGCAGCTTGCGGGGGCTGGGGAATGAGCAGTTCTTC
TRBJ2-2 | NA | NA | TRBV5-1 | CASSLAPGLTPGGELFF | TGCGCCAGCAGCTTGGCCCCGGGGCTAACACCTGGCGGGGAGCTGTTTTTT
TRBJ2-7 | NA | NA | TRBV6-6 | CASSYEHDTYEQYF | TGTGCCAGCAGTTACGAGCACGACACCTACGAGCAGTACTTC
TRBJ2-5 | NA | TRBD2 | TRBV2 | CASSRASGPPQETQYF | TGTGCCAGCAGTAGGGCTAGCGGCCCCCCCCAAGAGACCCAGTACTTC
TRBJ2-7 | NA | NA | TRBV6-1 | CASNGRLGSYEQYF | TGTGCCAGCAACGGGCGTTTAGGGTCCTACGAGCAGTACTTC